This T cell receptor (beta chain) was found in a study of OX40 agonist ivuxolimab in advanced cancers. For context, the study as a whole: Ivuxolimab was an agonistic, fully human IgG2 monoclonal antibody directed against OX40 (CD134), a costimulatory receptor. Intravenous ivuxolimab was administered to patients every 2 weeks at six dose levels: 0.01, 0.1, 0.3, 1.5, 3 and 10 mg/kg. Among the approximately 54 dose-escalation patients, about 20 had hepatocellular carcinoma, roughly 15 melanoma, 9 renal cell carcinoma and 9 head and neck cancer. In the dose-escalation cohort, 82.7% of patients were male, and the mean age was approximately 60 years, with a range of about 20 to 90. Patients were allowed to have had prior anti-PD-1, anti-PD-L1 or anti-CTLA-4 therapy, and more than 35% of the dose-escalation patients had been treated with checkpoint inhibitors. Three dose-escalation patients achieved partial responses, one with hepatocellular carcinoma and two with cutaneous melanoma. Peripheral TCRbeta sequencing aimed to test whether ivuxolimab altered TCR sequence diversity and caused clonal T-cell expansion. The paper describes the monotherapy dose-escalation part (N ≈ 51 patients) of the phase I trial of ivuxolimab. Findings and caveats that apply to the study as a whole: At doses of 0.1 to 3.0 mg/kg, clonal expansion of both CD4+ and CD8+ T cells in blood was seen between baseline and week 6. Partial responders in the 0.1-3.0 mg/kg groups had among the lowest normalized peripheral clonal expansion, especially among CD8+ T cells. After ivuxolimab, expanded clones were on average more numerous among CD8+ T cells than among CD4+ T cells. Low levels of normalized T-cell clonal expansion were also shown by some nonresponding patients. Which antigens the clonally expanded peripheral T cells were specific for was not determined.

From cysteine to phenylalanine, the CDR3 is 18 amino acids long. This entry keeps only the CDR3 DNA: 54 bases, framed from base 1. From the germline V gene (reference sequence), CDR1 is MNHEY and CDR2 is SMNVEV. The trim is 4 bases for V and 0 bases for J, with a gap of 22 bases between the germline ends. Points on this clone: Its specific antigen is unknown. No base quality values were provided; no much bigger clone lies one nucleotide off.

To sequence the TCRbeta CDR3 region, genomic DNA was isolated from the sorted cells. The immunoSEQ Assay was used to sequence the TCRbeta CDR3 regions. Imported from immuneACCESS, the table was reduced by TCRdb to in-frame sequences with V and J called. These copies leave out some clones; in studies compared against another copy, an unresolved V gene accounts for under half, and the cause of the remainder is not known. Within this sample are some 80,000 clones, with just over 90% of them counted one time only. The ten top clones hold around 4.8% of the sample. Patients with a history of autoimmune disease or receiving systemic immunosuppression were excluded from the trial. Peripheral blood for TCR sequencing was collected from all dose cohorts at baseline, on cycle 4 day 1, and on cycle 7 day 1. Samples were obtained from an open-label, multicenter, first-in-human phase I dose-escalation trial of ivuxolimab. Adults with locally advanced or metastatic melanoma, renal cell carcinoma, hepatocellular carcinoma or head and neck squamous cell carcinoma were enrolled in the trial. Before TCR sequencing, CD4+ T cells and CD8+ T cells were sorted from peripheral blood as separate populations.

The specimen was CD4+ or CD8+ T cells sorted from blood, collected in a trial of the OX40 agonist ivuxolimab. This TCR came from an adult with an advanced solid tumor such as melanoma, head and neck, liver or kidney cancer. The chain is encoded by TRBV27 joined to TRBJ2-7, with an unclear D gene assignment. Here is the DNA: TGTGCCAGCAGTTATCGGCCCACAGTTCCCCCCTTCTCCTACGAGCAGTACTTC. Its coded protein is CASSYRPTVPPFSYEQYF.